Below are 24 T cell receptor beta chains sequenced from a single sample in a study of blood T cell repertoires in COVID-19. The table came from immunoSEQ multiplex PCR; TCRdb's copy has only in-frame clones and leaves some out. There are more than 300,000 clones in the sample; roughly 90% occur only once, and roughly 20% lies in the top ten. The specimen was PBMCs or T cells enriched from blood (not recorded which). These receptors came from a woman in her 30s who had recovered from COVID-19.

V usage is TRBV7-9 and J usage is TRBJ2-1, with 11 bases lining up with TRBD2. V lost 7 bases, J lost 7 bases, and 12 bases stayed unmatched. The CDR3 sequence is 16 residues long. Germline CDR1 SEHNR, CDR2 FQNEAQ (reference sequence). The CDR3 region is CASNYLAGGPSNEQFF. The DNA for the CDR3 is TGTGCCAGCAACTACTTAGCGGGAGGGCCTAGTAATGAGCAGTTCTTC. Drawing the rest from reference TRBV7-9 and TRBJ2-1, the complete variable domain is DTGVSQNPRHKITKRGQNVTFRCDPISEHNRLYWYRQTLGQGPEFLTYFQNEAQLEKSRLLSDRFSAERPKGSFSTLEIQRTEQGDSAMYLCASNYLAGGPSNEQFFGPGTRLTVL.

The chain uses TRBV6-4 and TRBJ2-1; TRBD2 matches at 12 bases. This CDR3 is 16 amino acids long. The germline CDR1 and CDR2 sequences are MRHNA and SNTAGT. With 6 bases clipped from V and 4 bases from J, the junction kept 7 bases outside the gene matches. The CDR3 reads CASSGLAGTPYNEQFF. Written as DNA, the CDR3 is TGTGCCAGCAGCGGACTAGCGGGAACCCCTTACAATGAGCAGTTCTTC.

The V and J genes are TRBV5-4 and TRBJ2-7, with TRBD2 matching over 10 bases. This CDR3 contains 13 residues. Germline V gene sequence: CDR1 SGHNT, CDR2 YYREEE (reference sequence). Trimming at V came to 3 bases and at J to 7 bases, leaving 4 bases not matched to a gene. This CDR3 is CASSWGLAREQYF. As DNA, the CDR3 is TGTGCCAGCAGCTGGGGACTAGCGAGGGAGCAGTACTTC. The variable domain in full, completed from reference TRBV5-4 and TRBJ2-7, reads ETGVTQSPTHLIKTRGQQVTLRCSSQSGHNTVSWYQQALGQGPQFIFQYYREEENGRGNFPPRFSGLQFPNYSSELNVNALELDDSALYLCASSWGLAREQYFGPGTRLTVT.

The chain uses TRBV4-3 and TRBJ2-3; tentatively, D is TRBD1 (5 bases). Germline CDR1 is LGHNA and CDR2 is YSLEER. Trimming took 4 bases from V and 1 from J, leaving 12 bases between them. The CDR3 loop spans 15 amino acids. This chain's CDR3 is CASSRGGMGTDTQYF. In DNA, the CDR3 is TGCGCCAGCAGCCGGGGCGGTATGGGCACAGATACGCAGTATTTT.

The V and J genes are TRBV7-2 and TRBJ1-2, with TRBD1 as a possible D gene (5 bases). Germline V lookup: CDR1 SGHTA, CDR2 FQGNSA. V was trimmed by 2 bases and J by 6 bases, leaving 10 bases between them. This CDR3 has 13 amino acids. The CDR3 sequence: CASSLRREDGYTF. CDR3 sequence (DNA): TGTGCCAGCAGCTTACGCAGGGAAGATGGCTACACCTTC.

The V and J genes are TRBV18 and TRBJ2-7; D possibly corresponds to TRBD1 (5 bases). The CDR3 contains 14 residues. Germline loops: CDR1 KGHSH, CDR2 LQKENI. The V and J ends lost 3 bases and 6 bases respectively, with 15 bases between them. The CDR3 DNA sequence: TGTGCCAGCTCACCGGCAGGGTTCATGGCCGAGCAGTACTTC. It codes for CASSPAGFMAEQYF.

DNA for the CDR3: TGTGCCAGCAGCCGCCCGACTAGCGGCCCAGGGGGAGATACGCAGTATTTT. This gives the protein CASSRPTSGPGGDTQYF. The V and J genes are TRBV7-6 and TRBJ2-3, with 9 bases identical to TRBD2. CDR3 length: 17 residues. V was pared by 5 bases and J by 5 bases, with 14 bases of the junction left unmatched. Germline CDR1 reads SGHVS; CDR2 reads FNYEAQ.

A single count supports this clone. The CDR3 DNA follows: TGTGCCAGCAGTGCAGGGGGACAAGAGACCCAGTACTTC. Protein product: CASSAGGQETQYF. This chain joins TRBV28 and TRBJ2-5; TRBD1 matches 7 bases. The CDR3 loop spans 13 amino acids. Germline V lookup: CDR1 MDHEN, CDR2 SYDVKM. Trimming cost V 5 bases and J 2 bases; bases outside gene matches: 2.

The gene calls are TRBV19 and TRBJ1-5, with TRBD1 matching over 8 bases. This CDR3 is 15 amino acids long. Per germline, CDR1 LNHDA and CDR2 SQIVND (reference sequence). The junction had 9 bases not matched to a gene; V was cut back by 6 bases and J by 5 bases. The CDR3: CASSLGQGWDQPQHF. CDR3 DNA sequence: TGTGCCAGTAGCCTAGGACAGGGATGGGATCAGCCCCAGCATTTT.

The count of this clone is one. V gene TRBV7-9 combines with J gene TRBJ2-3; 9 positions agree with TRBD1. This CDR3 comprises 14 residues. V was clipped by 5 bases and J by 4 bases; unmatched bases: 4. Looked up from germline, CDR1 is SEHNR and CDR2 is FQNEAQ (reference sequence). The CDR3 here is CASSPGQGSDTQYF. The DNA for the CDR3 is TGTGCCAGCAGCCCGGGACAGGGATCAGATACGCAGTATTTT.

The V and J genes are TRBV6-5 and TRBJ1-1, with D possibly matching TRBD1 (5 bases). Germline CDR1 reads MNHEY; CDR2 reads SVGAGI. The CDR3 sequence is 13 residues long. V dropped 3 bases and J dropped 5 bases, with 10 bases sitting between them. CDR3 coding DNA: TGTGCCAGCAGTTATGGCAGACAGACTGAAGCTTTCTTT. It specifies CASSYGRQTEAFF.

CDR3 protein: CASRPRWSGRVYEQYF. Written as DNA, the CDR3 is TGTGCCAGCAGACCCCGTTGGAGCGGGAGGGTCTACGAGCAGTACTTC. This chain links TRBV28 with TRBJ2-7; 10 bases align to TRBD2. CDR3 length: 16 amino acids. V dropped 6 bases and J dropped 3; count of bases not matched to a gene: 11. Germline values: CDR1 MDHEN, CDR2 SYDVKM.

The chain joins TRBV4-2 to TRBJ2-1, with D possibly being TRBD2 (7 bases). Germline V CDR1 and CDR2: LGHNA, YNFKEQ. The CDR3 contains 15 residues. V lost 4 bases to trimming and J lost 5 bases, with 15 bases between them. The CDR3 sequence: CASSRGGDSDNEQFF. The CDR3, as DNA: TGTGCCAGCAGCCGAGGGGGGGATTCAGACAATGAGCAGTTCTTC.

The CDR3 spells CASSLVASTDFNYGYTF. CDR3 bases: TGTGCCAGCAGCTTAGTGGCGTCTACAGATTTTAACTATGGCTACACCTTC. This chain links TRBV7-8 with TRBJ1-2; no reliable D call. The V gene lost 1 base and the J gene lost 1 base, with 16 bases spanning the gap. The V gene's germline CDR1 is SGHVS and CDR2 FQNEAQ. CDR3 length: 17 amino acids.

The chain carries TRBV28 and TRBJ1-6; TRBD1 matches 7 bases. CDR3 length: 19 residues. The germline CDR1 and CDR2 sequences are MDHEN and SYDVKM. Trimming removed 7 bases from V and 0 bases from J; junction bases left unmatched: 15. As DNA, the CDR3 is TGTGCCAGCATGAGGGGGCGACAGGCGATTTTCTCCTATAATTCACCCCTCCACTTT. Translated, it gives CASMRGRQAIFSYNSPLHF.

Only one count was recorded for this clone. This rearrangement joins TRBV28 to TRBJ2-5; perhaps TRBD2 as D (5 bases). V shed 3 bases and J shed 7 bases, with 18 bases lying between them. CDR1 MDHEN and CDR2 SYDVKM come from the germline V gene. This CDR3 is 15 amino acids long. For the CDR3, the DNA is TGTGCCAGCAGTTTCCACCAGGAACTTCGGGGGACCCAGTACTTC. Its protein is CASSFHQELRGTQYF.

V usage is TRBV29-1 and J usage is TRBJ2-1; maybe TRBD2 (5 bases). This CDR3 contains 12 residues. Trimming removed 5 bases at V and 9 bases at J, with 14 bases between. From germline, CDR1 is SQVTM and CDR2 ANQGSEA. CDR3 DNA sequence: TGCAGCGTTCTTAATAGGGAGATTGAGCAGTTCTTC. Encoded protein: CSVLNREIEQFF.

This clone was recorded once. The V and J genes are TRBV19 and TRBJ1-2; 8 bases line up with TRBD1. Trimming removed 6 bases from V and 2 bases from J; junction bases left unmatched: 11. Germline lookup yields CDR1 LNHDA and CDR2 SQIVND (reference sequence). The CDR3 is made up of 16 amino acids. As DNA, the CDR3 is TGTGCCAGTAGCAGTATCCGGACAGGGCGGAACTATGGCTACACCTTC. This translates into CASSSIRTGRNYGYTF.

About this clone: Distinct nucleotide sequences in the sample also encode this CDR3. This chain connects TRBV7-3 to TRBJ2-5; D not resolved. The V end lost 0 bases, the J end lost 5 bases, and 7 bases lay between the germline ends. CDR3 size: 13 residues. Germline V lookup: CDR1 SGHTA, CDR2 FQGTGA. Here the CDR3 DNA reads TGTGCCAGCAGCTTAACATGGCGGGAGACCCAGTACTTC. Translating it yields CASSLTWRETQYF.

This clone was observed a single time. CDR3 amino acids: CASVAGGSTDTQYF. CDR3 bases: TGTGCCAGCGTAGCGGGAGGAAGCACAGATACGCAGTATTTT. The chain recombines TRBV28 with TRBJ2-3; TRBD2 matches at 10 bases. J was trimmed by 0 bases and V by 8 bases; bases with no gene match: 2. Germline-derived CDR1 and CDR2 are MDHEN and SYDVKM. The CDR3 contains 14 residues.

The chain has TRBV7-2 and TRBJ2-1; TRBD2 matches 12 bases. CDR1 and CDR2 from the germline V gene are SGHTA and FQGNSA. This CDR3 has 16 amino acids. Losses at the gene ends were 4 bases for V and 3 bases for J; bases not matched to a gene: 4. In DNA, the CDR3 is TGTGCCAGCAGCTCCGGACTAGCGGGATACTACAATGAGCAGTTCTTC. This codes for CASSSGLAGYYNEQFF.

The chain uses TRBV11-2 and TRBJ2-3; TRBD2 aligns across 9 bases. In germline, CDR1 is SGHAT, CDR2 FQNNGV. The CDR3 totals 15 residues. Losses at the gene ends were 6 bases for V and 0 bases for J; bases not matched to a gene: 4. The CDR3 here is CASSRLAVSTDTQYF. CDR3 nucleotides: TGTGCCAGCAGTCGACTAGCGGTTAGCACAGATACGCAGTATTTT.

The chain couples TRBV28 to TRBJ2-3; 8 nucleotides match TRBD2. The CDR3 spans 19 residues. CDR1 and CDR2 (germline): MDHEN, SYDVKM. After removal of 5 bases from V and 1 base from J, the junction contained 17 bases not matched to a gene. CDR3 bases: TGTGCCAGCAGTCTTAGCGGGTGGGGGGTAGCGGGGCGCACAGATACGCAGTATTTT. It yields the protein CASSLSGWGVAGRTDTQYF.

The chain couples TRBV7-3 to TRBJ2-5, with a possible D match to TRBD2 (6 bases). The CDR3 consists of 13 residues. The V and J ends lost 2 bases and 4 bases respectively, with 8 bases between them. CDR1 and CDR2 from the germline V gene are SGHTA and FQGTGA. The CDR3 DNA reads as TGTGCCAGCAGCTTAGGGGGGTTAGAGACCCAGTACTTC. Protein: CASSLGGLETQYF.